What follows are 26 T cell receptor beta chains derived from one specimen sequenced in a study of PD-1 blockade in mismatch repair-deficient tumors (dated 2017 in TCRdb). Libraries were built with the immunoSEQ multiplex PCR assay. Entries here come from immuneACCESS through TCRdb and include only in-frame sequences with V and J called. Some clones fail to appear in such tables; in the studies checked, an unresolved V gene covers under half of the shortfall, and the cause of the remainder is unknown. The sample records about 100,000 clones, 70% to 85% of which are singletons. The ten largest clones represent approximately 6.8% of the sample. The sequencing used peripheral blood, collected roughly 35 weeks after starting pembrolizumab. Every receptor here comes from an adult with mismatch repair-deficient cancer.

Concerning this clone: Other nucleotide sequences from this sample produce the same CDR3. This sequence joins TRBV18 and TRBJ2-7; TRBD2 aligns across 8 bases. V shed 4 bases and J 4 bases; nucleotides not matched to a gene: 6. This CDR3 has 14 amino acids. Germline V CDR1 and CDR2: KGHSH, LQKENI. CDR3 protein: CASSRAGGDYEQYF. The CDR3 bases are TGTGCCAGCTCACGTGCGGGGGGCGATTACGAGCAGTACTTC.

The rearrangement joins TRBV13 to TRBJ1-4; a possible D gene is TRBD1 (5 bases). The V gene's germline CDR1 is PRHDT and CDR2 FYEKMQ (reference sequence). With 5 bases removed from V and 4 bases from J, the gap between germline ends came to 17 bases. The CDR3 consists of 16 residues. CDR3 coding DNA: TGTGCCAGCAGCCTCGCTCCGGGACGAGATAATGAAAAACTGTTTTTT. Encoded protein: CASSLAPGRDNEKLFF.

For this clone: Other DNA sequences of this sample code for an identical CDR3. This chain links TRBV28 with TRBJ2-7; 7 bases are shared with TRBD2. This CDR3 contains 13 residues. V gave up 2 bases and J gave up 6 bases; unmatched junction bases: 4. Germline loops: CDR1 MDHEN, CDR2 SYDVKM. The CDR3 region is CASSLAGEREQYF. In DNA, the CDR3 is TGTGCCAGCAGTTTAGCGGGGGAGCGCGAGCAGTACTTC. Based on the CDR3 plus reference TRBV28 and TRBJ2-7, the full variable domain is DVKVTQSSRYLVKRTGEKVFLECVQDMDHENMFWYRQDPGLGLRLIYFSYDVKMKEKGDIPEGYSVSREKKERFSLILESASTNQTSMYLCASSLAGEREQYFGPGTRLTVT.

The V gene is TRBV6-5, the J gene TRBJ2-1; 7 bases map to TRBD1. The germline V gene has CDR1 MNHEY and CDR2 SVGAGI. The CDR3 consists of 13 residues. V shed 4 bases and J 8 bases; nucleotides not matched to a gene: 5. The CDR3 sequence is CASSSGRGYEQFF. For the CDR3, the DNA is TGTGCCAGCAGTTCGGGCAGGGGGTATGAGCAGTTCTTC.

This chain connects TRBV11-1 to TRBJ2-3; 12 bases match TRBD1. CDR1 is SGHAT and CDR2 is FQDESV in the germline V gene (reference sequence). Germline trimming cut 4 bases from V and 7 bases from J; bases unmatched to any gene: 9. The CDR3 consists of 16 residues. CDR3 in amino acids: CASSSGQGASGNTQYF. CDR3 DNA: TGTGCCAGCAGCTCGGGACAGGGGGCGTCGGGGAATACGCAGTATTTT.

The table lists this clone with a count of one. V usage is TRBV27 and J usage is TRBJ1-4; no clear D gene. Germline CDR1 and CDR2: MNHEY and SMNVEV (reference sequence). The CDR3 extends over 14 amino acids. Between the trimmed V and J ends, which lost 5 bases and 4 bases, there was a span of 11 bases. The CDR3 is CASSGSPFNEKLFF. DNA of the CDR3: TGTGCCAGCAGTGGGAGCCCATTTAATGAAAAACTGTTTTTT. Combining the CDR3 with reference TRBV27 and TRBJ1-4 gives the whole variable domain EAQVTQNPRYLITVTGKKLTVTCSQNMNHEYMSWYRQDPGLGLRQIYYSMNVEVTDKGDVPEGYKVSRKEKRNFPLILESPSPNQTSLYFCASSGSPFNEKLFFGSGTQLSVL.

The V gene is TRBV19, the J gene TRBJ2-1; D is ambiguous. Trimming removed 2 bases at V and 7 bases at J, with 9 bases between. The CDR3 length is 13 residues. Per germline, CDR1 LNHDA and CDR2 SQIVND (reference sequence). The CDR3 spells CASSIKGWNEQFF. The CDR3 nucleotides read TGTGCCAGTAGTATAAAAGGGTGGAATGAGCAGTTCTTC.

This chain connects TRBV19 to TRBJ2-1, with 10 nucleotides matching TRBD2. The CDR3 runs to 16 residues. The V segment lost 3 bases and the J segment 7 bases; nucleotides outside the gene matches: 9. Germline loops: CDR1 LNHDA, CDR2 SQIVND (reference sequence). Written as DNA, the CDR3 is TGTGCCAGTAGTATCAGAGCGGGAGGGGGGAGTAATGAGCAGTTCTTC. Translating it yields CASSIRAGGGSNEQFF.

V is TRBV21-1 and J is TRBJ2-5; no check of the table's D call, TRBD2, against the DNA was made. TRBV21-1 is shown as a pseudogene. This CDR3 comprises 16 residues. DNA for the CDR3: TGTGCCAGCAGCAGGTCGCCTAGCGGGAGGTTGGAGACCCAGTACTTC. Amino acids: CASSRSPSGRLETQYF.

This rearrangement joins TRBV6-1 to TRBJ2-1, with 9 bases aligning to TRBD1. Germline CDR1 is MNHNS and CDR2 is SASEGT. The trim removed 8 bases at V and 10 bases at J, leaving 9 bases unmatched. The CDR3 spans 13 residues. The CDR3 DNA follows: TGTGCCAGCGCCCGACAGGGGGATTTGGAGCAGTTCTTC. This encodes CASARQGDLEQFF.

This chain uses TRBV30 with TRBJ2-2, with D perhaps being TRBD1 or TRBD2 (5 bases each). The CDR3 extends over 13 amino acids. V lost 4 bases to trimming and J lost 6 bases, with 12 bases between them. In germline, CDR1 is GTSNPN, CDR2 SVGIG (reference sequence). The CDR3 bases are TGTGCCTGGAATGCCCAGGGAGCCGGGGAGCTGTTTTTT. Amino acid sequence: CAWNAQGAGELFF. The entire variable domain, with the rest obtained from reference TRBV30 and TRBJ2-2, is as follows: SQTIHQWPATLVQPVGSPLSLECTVEGTSNPNLYWYRQAAGRGLQLLFYSVGIGQISSEVPQNLSASRPQDRQFILSSKKLLLSDSGFYLCAWNAQGAGELFFGEGSRLTVL.

As concerns this clone: At one end, the junction sequence differs from germline, possibly due to a read error. V is TRBV20-1 and J is TRBJ1-2; a possible D gene is TRBD1 (5 bases). This CDR3 spans 11 amino acids. Germline values: CDR1 DFQATT, CDR2 SNEGSKA (reference sequence). The CDR3 bases are TGCAGTGTTAGACAGAGCTATGGCTACACCTTC. It encodes CSVRQSYGYTF.

The CDR3 spells CASSWALPGETQYF. CDR3 sequence (DNA): TGTGCCAGCAGCTGGGCTCTCCCAGGGGAGACCCAGTACTTC. The J gene is TRBJ2-5, the V gene TRBV7-9; D is perhaps TRBD1 (5 bases). The V end was cut by 4 bases, the J end by 5 bases, with 14 bases between. Germline assignment: CDR1 SEHNR and CDR2 FQNEAQ (reference sequence). This CDR3 region has 14 residues.

The chain is built from TRBV27 and TRBJ2-3; 8 bases are a match to TRBD2. J was trimmed by 1 base and V by 5 bases; bases with no gene match: 2. The CDR3 loop spans 14 amino acids. The V gene's germline CDR1 is MNHEY and CDR2 SMNVEV (reference sequence). CDR3 sequence: CASSRGGRTDTQYF. The CDR3 nucleotides read TGTGCCAGCAGTCGCGGGGGGCGCACAGATACGCAGTATTTT.

This chain uses TRBV6-5 with TRBJ2-7; the D gene is possibly TRBD1 (5 bases). V lost 6 bases and J 3 bases, leaving 18 bases between the germline ends. Germline V gene lookup returns CDR1 MNHEY and CDR2 SVGAGI. This CDR3 has 15 residues. As DNA, the CDR3 is TGTGCCAGCAGCAGGGTTGGACAACTGGGCTACGAGCAGTACTTC. It translates to CASSRVGQLGYEQYF.

This clone occurred a few times. The rearrangement uses TRBV5-3 and TRBJ1-2; TRBD1 is a possible D gene (6 bases). TRBV5-3 is an open reading frame, and its role is uncertain. The CDR3 runs to 17 residues. V dropped 1 base and J dropped 2 bases, with 18 bases sitting between them. CDR3 in amino acids: CARSLSCEPRGNYGYTF. For the CDR3, the DNA is TGTGCCAGAAGCTTGAGTTGCGAGCCTAGGGGGAACTATGGCTACACCTTC.

This clone was detected a few times. The chain is built from TRBV19 and TRBJ2-2, with D perhaps matching TRBD2 (6 bases). The CDR3 sequence is 16 residues long. The V end lost 3 bases, the J end lost 0 bases, and 11 bases lay between the germline ends. Germline CDR1 and CDR2: LNHDA and SQIVND (reference sequence). CDR3 DNA: TGTGCCAGTAGTATGAGTAGCGGTGCGAACACCGGGGAGCTGTTTTTT. Encoded protein: CASSMSSGANTGELFF.

V gene TRBV15 combines with J gene TRBJ1-3; D is possibly TRBD1 (5 bases). V was trimmed by 1 base and J by 4 bases, leaving 8 bases between them. CDR3 length: 14 residues. In germline, CDR1 is LNHNV, CDR2 YYDKDF (reference sequence). The CDR3 DNA reads TGTGCCACCAGCAGAGCAGGGCCCGGAAACACCATATATTTT. Translating it yields CATSRAGPGNTIYF. Full variable domain (missing parts from reference TRBV15 and TRBJ1-3): DAMVIQNPRYQVTQFGKPVTLSCSQTLNHNVMYWYQQKSSQAPKLLFHYYDKDFNNEADTPDNFQSRRPNTSFCFLDIRSPGLGDTAMYLCATSRAGPGNTIYFGEGSWLTVV.

This sequence joins TRBV5-6 and TRBJ2-7, with D perhaps given as TRBD1 or TRBD2 (5 bases each). CDR1 is SGHDT and CDR2 is YYEEEE in the germline V gene. The V and J ends lost 2 bases and 0 bases respectively, with 9 bases between them. The CDR3 is made up of 14 amino acids. CDR3 coding DNA: TGTGCCAGCAGCTTCGCAGGGAGCTCCTACGAGCAGTACTTC. As protein: CASSFAGSSYEQYF.

The rearrangement links TRBV9 to TRBJ2-1; the D gene is possibly TRBD2 (7 bases). With 2 bases removed from V and 3 bases from J, the gap between germline ends came to 9 bases. The germline gives CDR1 SGDLS, CDR2 YYNGEE. This CDR3 is built from 14 residues. The CDR3 DNA follows: TGTGCCAGCAGCGTGGGAGGGGGCTACAATGAGCAGTTCTTC. It specifies CASSVGGGYNEQFF.

This chain connects TRBV19 to TRBJ2-5; 9 positions agree with TRBD1. Germline values: CDR1 LNHDA, CDR2 SQIVND (reference sequence). CDR3 length: 15 residues. Trimming took 3 bases from V and 6 from J; bases not matched to a gene: 8. The CDR3 region is CASSMATGGFKTQYF. Here the CDR3 DNA reads TGTGCCAGTAGTATGGCGACAGGGGGTTTCAAGACCCAGTACTTC.

The chain couples TRBV5-3 to TRBJ2-7; TRBD2 matches at 10 bases. TRBV5-3 is given ORF status, its function remaining uncertain. Trimming at V came to 2 bases and at J to 1 base, leaving 9 bases not matched to a gene. This CDR3 is built from 17 residues. CDR3 region: CARSFVGSGRFSYEQYF. DNA of the CDR3: TGTGCCAGAAGCTTCGTCGGTAGCGGGAGGTTTTCCTACGAGCAGTACTTC.

This chain links TRBV6-5 with TRBJ1-1; D call uncertain. The V and J ends lost 2 bases and 4 bases respectively, with 11 bases between them. Germline V lookup: CDR1 MNHEY, CDR2 SVGAGI. The CDR3 is 14 amino acids. The CDR3 spells CASSYASPGTEAFF. In DNA, the CDR3 is TGTGCCAGCAGTTACGCTAGCCCGGGCACTGAAGCTTTCTTT.

This chain links TRBV30 with TRBJ2-1; D remains unclear. In germline, CDR1 is GTSNPN, CDR2 SVGIG (reference sequence). The CDR3 runs 11 residues. V lost 0 bases, J lost 10 bases, and 7 bases lay in between. The CDR3 reads CAWSVREEQFF. CDR3 DNA: TGTGCCTGGAGTGTAAGAGAGGAGCAGTTCTTC.

The DNA of the CDR3 is TGTGCCAGCAGTTTTACCTCGGCCCGGAACGAGCAGTACTTC. This sequence encodes CASSFTSARNEQYF. V usage is TRBV6-6 and J usage is TRBJ2-7; no firm D call. Trimming took 4 bases from V and 5 from J, leaving 15 bases between them. The CDR3 runs 14 residues. Germline lookup yields CDR1 MNHNY and CDR2 SVGAGI (reference sequence).

The V call is TRBV7-9, the J call TRBJ1-2; 10 bases line up with TRBD1. With V trimmed by 5 bases and J by 7 bases, 10 bases remained unmatched. This CDR3 is built from 15 residues. Per the germline V gene, CDR1 is SEHNR and CDR2 is FQNEAQ (reference sequence). The CDR3 sequence: CASSPPGQGIGGYTF. CDR3 nucleotides: TGTGCCAGCAGCCCCCCGGGACAGGGGATCGGTGGCTACACCTTC. Using reference TRBV7-9 and TRBJ1-2 for the parts outside the CDR3, the full variable domain is DTGVSQNPRHKITKRGQNVTFRCDPISEHNRLYWYRQTLGQGPEFLTYFQNEAQLEKSRLLSDRFSAERPKGSFSTLEIQRTEQGDSAMYLCASSPPGQGIGGYTFGSGTRLTVV.